Many counts were recorded for the clone carrying this T cell receptor beta chain. The antigen is not known. This entry comes from a study of early T cells in non-severe SARS-CoV-2 infection. On the study more broadly: Sequencing used unsorted whole-blood bulk RNA, so chains lack pairing. Study-wide results and limits: Sequences matched to VDJdb favored anti-spike CD8 responses, while private and CD4 specificities were missed.

Attachment of unique molecular identifiers was made to individual cDNA molecules. MiXCR, run by TCRdb on the 5' RACE reads, gives a single entry per CDR3 protein. The table lists fewer than 80,000 distinct CDR3 sequences, around 11% of them singletons. Unmatched junction bases numbered 5, after V lost 5 bases and J lost 1 base. Germline V gene lookup returns CDR1 SEHNR and CDR2 FQNEAQ (reference sequence). The CDR3 spans 14 residues. This clonotype originated in an adult who was a healthcare worker with PCR-confirmed SARS-CoV-2 infection or an uninfected control (not recorded which). This sample comprised whole blood, obtained at baseline. V is TRBV7-9 and J is TRBJ2-7, with 7 nucleotides matching TRBD1. The CDR3 DNA reads TGTGCCAGCAGCATCCCGGGACAGTCCTACGAGCAGTACTTC. It codes for CASSIPGQSYEQYF. The full variable domain, with the rest looked up from reference TRBV7-9 and TRBJ2-7, is DTGVSQNPRHKITKRGQNVTFRCDPISEHNRLYWYRQTLGQGPEFLTYFQNEAQLEKSRLLSDRFSAERPKGSFSTLEIQRTEQGDSAMYLCASSIPGQSYEQYFGPGTRLTVT.